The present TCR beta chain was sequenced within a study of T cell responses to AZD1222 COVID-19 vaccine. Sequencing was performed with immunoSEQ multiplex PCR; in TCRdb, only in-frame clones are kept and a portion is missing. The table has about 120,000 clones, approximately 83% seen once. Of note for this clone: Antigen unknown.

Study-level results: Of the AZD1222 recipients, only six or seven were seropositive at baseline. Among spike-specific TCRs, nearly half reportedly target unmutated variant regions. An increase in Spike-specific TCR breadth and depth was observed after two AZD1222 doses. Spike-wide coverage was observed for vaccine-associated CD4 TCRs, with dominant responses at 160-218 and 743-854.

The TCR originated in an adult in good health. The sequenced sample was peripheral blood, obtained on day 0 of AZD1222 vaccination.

The CDR3 here is CASSLAPGSSQPQHF. The DNA of the CDR3 is TGTGCCAGCAGCTTAGCCCCCGGGAGTTCCCAGCCCCAGCATTTT. V gene TRBV7-2 combines with J gene TRBJ1-5; no definite D call. The CDR3 loop spans 15 amino acids. Trimming took 0 bases from V and 7 from J, leaving 13 bases between them. In germline, CDR1 is SGHTA, CDR2 FQGNSA.